This T cell receptor (beta chain) was recorded in a study of cytomegalovirus exposure and HLA in healthy donors. General study points: In a later analysis, at a false discovery rate of 0.05, fewer than 20,000 TCR beta sequences matched HLA alleles.

J lost 7 bases, V lost 2 bases, and 4 bases had no gene match. This CDR3 comprises 13 residues. Germline V gives CDR1 SGDLS, CDR2 YYNGEE. A word on this clone: Its antigen is still unknown.

A multiplex PCR was run with 60 Vbeta primers and 13 Jbeta primers. Clones were read by immunoSEQ multiplex PCR, and TCRdb kept only the in-frame ones, dropping some. The sample lists tens of thousands of clones, 72% seen once, with around an eighth in the top ten. What was sequenced was PBMCs. The chain recombines TRBV9 with TRBJ1-2; 8 bases map to TRBD1. This TCR derives from a woman in her thirties or forties in good health and CMV-seropositive. CDR3 DNA sequence: TGTGCCAGCAGCGTGCAGGGGGCCTCTGGCTACACCTTC. It yields the protein CASSVQGASGYTF.